This T cell receptor beta chain derives from a study of molecular identifiers for immune sequencing clone quantification. General study results and limits: Naive cells had under 1% of molecules in clones above 20 RNA copies, effectors over 99%.

The use of previously described methods and listed TCR primers produced the bulk TCR libraries. Each CDR3 protein is one row after TCRdb ran MiXCR on the PCR reads. The data show 550,000 to 750,000 distinct CDR3 sequences, just under 20% seen once. For naive CD8 T cells, sorting used the CD8+CD4-CCR7+CD45RA+ phenotype. The CDR3 extends over 11 amino acids. Germline V gene lookup returns CDR1 MNHEY and CDR2 SVGEGT. About this clonotype itself: Its cognate antigen is unknown. A junction boundary mismatches the germline segment, possibly from a read error.

This rearrangement joins TRBV6-2 or TRBV6-3 to TRBJ2-7; D is ambiguous. The TCR comes from a human donor in good health. Some libraries in this study had Jurkat cell RNA spiked in. The source material was naive CD8+ T cells from blood, with Jurkat cell RNA spiked in. Subset defined: FACS-sorted CD8+CD4-CCR7+CD45RA+ naive T cells. The DNA of the CDR3 is TGTGCCAGCAGTTATGGGTACGAGCAGCACTTC. It specifies CASSYGYEQHF.